This entry concerns a single TCR beta chain. Its matching antigen is unknown. The record originates from a study of OX40 agonist ivuxolimab in advanced cancers. Turning to the study itself: Enrolled patients in dose escalation had cancers that were hepatocellular carcinoma, melanoma, renal cell or head and neck cancer.

Sequencing was performed with immunoSEQ multiplex PCR; in TCRdb, only in-frame clones are kept and a portion is missing. The repertoire has 150,000 to 190,000 clones, 94% of them found once; the top ten carry about 0.3%. This CDR3 has 15 amino acids. V trimming: 6 bases; J trimming: 2 bases; junction bases outside the gene matches: 7. Germline CDR1 reads LNHDA; CDR2 reads SQIVND (reference sequence). Regarding the study as a whole: On average, CD8+ T cells showed a greater number of expanded clones than CD4+. The specificity for antigen of the expanded peripheral T cells was not determined. The study observed clonal expansion of CD4+ and CD8+ blood T cells by week 6 at 0.1 to 3.0 mg/kg.

V gene TRBV19 combines with J gene TRBJ2-7, with 10 bases identical to TRBD1. The sequences come from CD4+ or CD8+ T cells sorted from blood, collected in a trial of the OX40 agonist ivuxolimab. This receptor was obtained from an adult with an advanced solid tumor such as melanoma, head and neck, liver or kidney cancer. The CDR3 coding sequence is TGTGCCAGTAGAGTGACAGGGGGCTCTACCTACGAGCAGTACTTC. This encodes CASRVTGGSTYEQYF.